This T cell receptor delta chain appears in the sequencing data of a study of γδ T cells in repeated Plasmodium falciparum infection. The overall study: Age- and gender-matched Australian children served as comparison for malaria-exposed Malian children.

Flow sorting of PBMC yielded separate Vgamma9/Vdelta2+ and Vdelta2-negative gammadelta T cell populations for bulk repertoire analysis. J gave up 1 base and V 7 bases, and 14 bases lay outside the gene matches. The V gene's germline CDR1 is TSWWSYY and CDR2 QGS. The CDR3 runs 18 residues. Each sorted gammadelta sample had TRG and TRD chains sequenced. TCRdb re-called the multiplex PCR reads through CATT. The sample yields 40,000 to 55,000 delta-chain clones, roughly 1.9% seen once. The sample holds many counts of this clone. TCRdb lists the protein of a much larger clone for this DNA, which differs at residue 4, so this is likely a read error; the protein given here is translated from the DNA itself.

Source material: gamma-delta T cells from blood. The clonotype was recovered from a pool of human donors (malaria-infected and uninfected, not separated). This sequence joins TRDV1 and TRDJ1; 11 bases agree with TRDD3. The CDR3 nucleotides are TGTGCTCTTGAGAAACCGTACTGGGGGATAGCGGGCACCGATAAACTCATCTTT. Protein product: CALEKPYWGIAGTDKLIF.